This record covers a single TCR beta chain. The target antigen is unknown. The data were taken from a study of T cell responses to AZD1222 COVID-19 vaccine. Broader study findings: All repertoire sampling was performed exclusively after the peak T cell response. Nearly half of spike-specific TCRs reportedly target variant regions that are unmutated in the B.1.351 and B.1.1.7 variants. Spike-specific TCR breadth rose after two AZD1222 doses, and depth rose as well. Possibly, clonal diversity was underestimated; donors were largely white British and included more females.

The method was immunoSEQ multiplex PCR; TCRdb's version includes in-frame clones alone and lacks a portion of them. The data contain roughly 150,000 clones, 85% to 90% of them singletons. From germline, CDR1 is GTSNPN and CDR2 SVGIG (reference sequence). The CDR3 totals 14 residues. The V gene lost 8 bases and the J gene lost 2 bases, with 15 bases spanning the gap. This chain joins TRBV30 and TRBJ2-2; D is unresolved. This TCR came from an adult in good health. Sequenced here: peripheral blood, sampled on day 0 of AZD1222 vaccination. The CDR3 protein is CAGNPLTNTGELFF. The CDR3 DNA reads TGTGCCGGGAACCCCTTGACTAACACCGGGGAGCTGTTTTTT.